This entry lists 20 T cell receptor beta chains sequenced from one sample in a study of vaccination and CD4 T cells after COVID-19. The Oncomine TCR Beta short-read assay was what sequenced the DNA obtained from cultured CD4+ T cells. TCRdb analysed the PCR reads with MiXCR anew, one entry per CDR3 protein. The sample records fewer than 25,000 distinct CDR3 sequences, about 44% being singletons. Treatment meaning: roughly 10-day PBMC culture with coronavirus spike peptide pools or control peptides (ViraFEST assay). No antigen has been identified for these receptors. The sequencing here drew on CD4+ T cells from blood, cultured in vitro, taken before SARS-CoV-2 vaccination. Every receptor here comes from a human donor who had recovered from COVID-19.

The gene calls are TRBV30 and TRBJ2-1, with 9 bases lining up with TRBD2. V lost 3 bases and J lost 8; bases outside the gene matches: 11. The length of the CDR3 is 15 residues. Germline loops: CDR1 GTSNPN, CDR2 SVGIG (reference sequence). As DNA, the CDR3 is TGTGCCTGGAGGACCTTTGGCGGGAGGGCCGATGAGCAGTTCTTC. Encoded protein: CAWRTFGGRADEQFF.

The gene calls are TRBV30 and TRBJ1-1; TRBD1 might be the D (5 bases). Germline CDR1 reads GTSNPN; CDR2 reads SVGIG (reference sequence). This CDR3 has 12 residues. Trimming took 5 bases from V and 2 from J, leaving 9 bases between them. In nucleotides, the CDR3 is TGTGCCTGGGCGACAGCTAACACTGAAGCTTTCTTT. Its translation is CAWATANTEAFF. Looking up the rest from reference TRBV30 and TRBJ1-1 gives the full variable domain: SQTIHQWPATLVQPVGSPLSLECTVEGTSNPNLYWYRQAAGRGLQLLFYSVGIGQISSEVPQNLSASRPQDRQFILSSKKLLLSDSGFYLCAWATANTEAFFGQGTRLTVV.

The rearrangement joins TRBV19 to TRBJ1-5, with D maybe TRBD1 (5 bases). Germline CDR1 and CDR2: LNHDA and SQIVND (reference sequence). The CDR3 sequence is 14 residues long. V was trimmed by 1 base and J by 5 bases, leaving 9 bases between them. The chain's CDR3 is CASSIVRDDQPQHF. The CDR3 coding sequence is TGTGCCAGTAGTATAGTCAGGGACGATCAGCCCCAGCATTTT.

The chain uses TRBV7-2 and TRBJ1-6, with D maybe TRBD1 (6 bases). Germline lookup yields CDR1 SGHTA and CDR2 FQGNSA. The V and J ends lost 7 bases and 7 bases respectively, with 17 bases between them. This CDR3 is 15 amino acids long. The CDR3 is CASKVFGGPNSPLHF. The CDR3 nucleotides are TGTGCCAGCAAGGTCTTCGGGGGCCCAAATTCACCCCTCCACTTT.

This rearrangement joins TRBV6-2 or TRBV6-3 to TRBJ1-1; D possibly corresponds to TRBD1 (5 bases). The germline V gene encodes CDR1 MNHEY and CDR2 SVGEGT. V was trimmed by 8 bases and J by 6 bases, leaving 19 bases between them. This CDR3 is 14 amino acids long. For the CDR3, the DNA is TGTGCCAGCGTTAGGGACGGGAGCGGCGCTGAAGCTTTCTTT. Translation gives CASVRDGSGAEAFF.

The J gene is TRBJ2-7, the V gene TRBV28; D is ambiguous. Trimming took off 4 bases at V and 7 bases at J, with 11 bases between the two ends. Germline V gene data show CDR1 as MDHEN and CDR2 as SYDVKM. The CDR3 totals 12 residues. For the CDR3, the DNA is TGTGCCAGCAGTTCGAGTAGTCGGGAGCAGTACTTC. It is translated as CASSSSSREQYF.

About this clonotype itself: The junction differs from germline at one of its ends, possibly a read error. The chain joins TRBV19 to TRBJ2-5; no clear D gene. Per germline, CDR1 LNHDA and CDR2 SQIVND (reference sequence). The CDR3 length is 13 residues. The CDR3 DNA follows: TGTGCCAGTAGTTTGGCGCCCCAAGAGGCCCAGTACTTC. Protein product: CASSLAPQEAQYF. The entire variable domain, with the rest obtained from reference TRBV19 and TRBJ2-5, is as follows: DGGITQSPKYLFRKEGQNVTLSCEQNLNHDAMYWYRQDPGQGLRLIYYSQIVNDFQKGDIAEGYSVSREKKESFPLTVTSAQKNPTAFYLCASSLAPQEAQYFGPGTRLLVL.

The chain has TRBV29-1 and TRBJ1-2; the D gene is possibly TRBD1 (5 bases). The CDR3 runs 13 residues. Trimming removed 3 bases from V and 3 bases from J, with 11 bases in between. Germline loops: CDR1 SQVTM, CDR2 ANQGSEA. CDR3 protein: CSVDGQGDYGYTF. Written as DNA, the CDR3 is TGCAGCGTTGATGGGCAGGGTGACTATGGCTACACCTTC.

The V call is TRBV12-3 or TRBV12-4, the J call TRBJ1-5; 7 nucleotides align to TRBD1. This CDR3 comprises 14 residues. Unmatched junction bases numbered 7, after V lost 6 bases and J lost 5 bases. The CDR3 loop reads CASSNRQGDQPQHF. Written as DNA, the CDR3 is TGTGCCAGCAGCAATCGACAGGGCGATCAGCCCCAGCATTTT.

The chain links TRBV10-3 to TRBJ2-5; D is uncertain. Germline V gene lookup returns CDR1 ENHRY and CDR2 SYGVKD. The CDR3 totals 16 residues. V was shortened by 3 bases and J by 2 bases, with 16 bases between the two germline ends. In nucleotides, the CDR3 is TGTGCCATCAGTGATGTCGTGGGTCGGCGGCAAGAGACCCAGTACTTC. Translating it yields CAISDVVGRRQETQYF.

The CDR3: CASSLGAQHSGNTIYF. CDR3 nucleotide sequence: TGTGCCAGCAGCTTAGGTGCACAACACTCTGGAAACACCATATATTTT. The chain employs TRBV7-2 and TRBJ1-3; no definite D call. This CDR3 has 16 residues. Germline V gives CDR1 SGHTA, CDR2 FQGNSA. Trimming removed 1 base from V and 0 bases from J, with 10 bases in between.

Only a few counts were recorded for this clonotype. The genes are TRBV7-9 and TRBJ1-3; D might be TRBD1 (6 bases). Germline CDR1 and CDR2: SEHNR and FQNEAQ (reference sequence). The CDR3 length is 15 residues. V was shortened by 2 bases and J by 0 bases, with 8 bases between the two germline ends. The CDR3 is CASSLRQASGNTIYF. CDR3 DNA sequence: TGTGCCAGCAGCTTACGACAGGCCTCTGGAAACACCATATATTTT.

This clonotype was found a few times. The chain combines TRBV27 with TRBJ1-1, with D unclear. CDR1 and CDR2 (germline): MNHEY, SMNVEV (reference sequence). The CDR3 consists of 17 residues. The V gene lost 0 bases and the J gene lost 2 bases, with 16 bases spanning the gap. The CDR3 spells CASSLSGILTGNTEAFF. CDR3 nucleotides: TGTGCCAGCAGTTTATCGGGGATATTGACGGGTAACACTGAAGCTTTCTTT.

This chain links TRBV7-2 with TRBJ1-2, with D possibly being TRBD1 (6 bases). With 6 bases removed from V and 2 bases from J, the gap between germline ends came to 13 bases. CDR1 SGHTA and CDR2 FQGNSA come from the germline V gene. CDR3 length equals 14 residues. This CDR3 is CASSPSTGNYGYTF. The CDR3 DNA sequence: TGTGCCAGCAGTCCTTCTACAGGGAACTATGGCTACACCTTC.

This clonotype has more than one count but fewer than ten. The chain is built from TRBV27 and TRBJ2-1, with 14 bases aligning to TRBD2. In germline, CDR1 is MNHEY, CDR2 SMNVEV (reference sequence). The CDR3 runs to 15 residues. V lost 6 bases to trimming and J lost 8 bases; unmatched junction nucleotides: 6. CDR3 sequence: CASRMTSGGAYEQFF. Here the CDR3 DNA reads TGTGCCAGCAGGATGACTAGCGGGGGGGCATATGAGCAGTTCTTC.

This clonotype was counted between two and nine times. The V and J genes are TRBV7-2 and TRBJ2-5; D perhaps matches TRBD1 (5 bases). The V gene lost 2 bases and the J gene lost 4 bases, with 14 bases spanning the gap. The germline gives CDR1 SGHTA, CDR2 FQGNSA. CDR3 length equals 15 residues. Here the CDR3 reads CASSLRGGLRETQYF. The DNA for the CDR3 is TGTGCCAGCAGCTTAAGGGGCGGCCTCCGAGAGACCCAGTACTTC.

This clonotype was observed a single time. This chain uses TRBV7-2 with TRBJ1-3; the D is unclear. This CDR3 has 15 amino acids. The V and J ends lost 4 bases and 2 bases respectively, with 12 bases between them. Germline values: CDR1 SGHTA, CDR2 FQGNSA. CDR3 residues: CASSSRVGAGNTIYF. In nucleotides, the CDR3 is TGTGCCAGCAGCTCGAGGGTTGGGGCTGGAAACACCATATATTTT. Complete variable domain (other parts from reference TRBV7-2 and TRBJ1-3): GAGVSQSPSNKVTEKGKDVELRCDPISGHTALYWYRQSLGQGLEFLIYFQGNSAPDKSGLPSDRFSAERTGGSVSTLTIQRTQQEDSAVYLCASSSRVGAGNTIYFGEGSWLTVV.

This clonotype was detected only a few times. V is TRBV19 and J is TRBJ1-2; TRBD1 matches at 8 bases. V gave up 4 bases and J gave up 4 bases; unmatched junction bases: 8. This CDR3 comprises 15 residues. The germline V gene has CDR1 LNHDA and CDR2 SQIVND (reference sequence). The DNA for the CDR3 is TGTGCCAGTAGTAAACCGGGACAGGTCTCCTATGGCTACACCTTC. Translation: CASSKPGQVSYGYTF.

The rearrangement joins TRBV7-2 to TRBJ2-1; 8 bases agree with TRBD1. CDR1 and CDR2 (germline): SGHTA, FQGNSA. V was clipped by 4 bases and J by 2 bases; unmatched bases: 10. This CDR3 spans 17 amino acids. The chain's CDR3 is CASSSGTGTDPYNEQFF. In nucleotides, the CDR3 is TGTGCCAGCAGCTCCGGGACAGGTACTGACCCCTACAATGAGCAGTTCTTC.

This chain joins TRBV6-1 and TRBJ2-5; 7 positions match TRBD2. Losses at the gene ends were 5 bases for V and 5 bases for J; bases not matched to a gene: 5. The CDR3 contains 13 residues. Germline V CDR1 and CDR2: MNHNS, SASEGT. CDR3 amino acids: CASSQMRGETQYF. CDR3 DNA: TGTGCCAGCAGTCAGATGCGGGGGGAGACCCAGTACTTC.